This T cell receptor (beta chain) stems from a study of blood T cell repertoires in COVID-19. This CDR3 comprises 15 residues. Germline lookup yields CDR1 LGHDT and CDR2 YNNKEL (reference sequence). The V end lost 1 base, the J end lost 10 bases, and 14 bases lay between the germline ends. The method was immunoSEQ multiplex PCR; TCRdb's version includes in-frame clones alone and lacks a portion of them. Of some 230,000 clones listed, about four fifths are singletons. J is TRBJ1-6 and V is TRBV3-1 (or the pseudogene TRBV3-2), with D possibly matching TRBD1 (5 bases). This TCR was sampled from a woman aged 30 to 39 who had recovered from COVID-19. Sequencing input: peripheral blood. In nucleotides, the CDR3 is TGTGCCAGCAGCCAAGGGCTTCAGGGAGGCTCACCCCTCCACTTT. Encoded protein: CASSQGLQGGSPLHF.